Presented here are 24 T cell receptor beta chains from one specimen sequenced in a study of identical twins. TCRdb ran MiXCR on the 5' RACE reads and lists one entry per CDR3 protein. The sample lists around 670,000 distinct CDR3 sequences, around 6% seen once, with under 2% in the top ten. Sequences were obtained from naive T cells sorted from blood. These receptors all stem from a man aged 18 to 30 in good health.

This clonotype was counted only a few times. The rearrangement joins TRBV12-3 or TRBV12-4 to TRBJ2-3; no clear D. The V end was cut by 6 bases, the J end by 7 bases, with 17 bases between. The CDR3 length is 14 residues. In DNA, the CDR3 is TGTGCCAGCAGAGTAAGGCCCCCCCTAAATACGCAGTATTTT. Translation gives CASRVRPPLNTQYF.

This chain uses TRBV7-9 with TRBJ1-1; D unresolved. Germline CDR1 reads SEHNR; CDR2 reads FQNEAQ (reference sequence). The CDR3 spans 14 residues. V lost 1 base and J lost 3, with 9 bases in between. CDR3 in DNA: TGTGCCAGCAGCTTAGACTGGGAGGACACTGAAGCTTTCTTT. Its protein product is CASSLDWEDTEAFF.

This clonotype was recorded many times. This rearrangement joins TRBV7-2 to TRBJ2-3; 7 positions match TRBD2. Trimming removed 5 bases from V and 5 bases from J; junction bases left unmatched: 10. CDR3 length: 15 amino acids. In germline, CDR1 is SGHTA, CDR2 FQGNSA. CDR3 loop: CASSLEGLVGDTQYF. The CDR3 nucleotides read TGTGCCAGCAGCCTCGAAGGACTAGTTGGAGATACGCAGTATTTT.

This clonotype was recorded a few times. The gene calls are TRBV6-5 and TRBJ2-1; TRBD1 or TRBD2 may be the D gene (5 bases each). Germline V gives CDR1 MNHEY, CDR2 SVGAGI. V lost 3 bases, J lost 7 bases, and 13 bases lay in between. The CDR3 runs 14 residues. The CDR3 sequence: CASSYLGVRNEQFF. CDR3 nucleotide sequence: TGTGCCAGCAGTTATTTGGGGGTTAGAAATGAGCAGTTCTTC.

This clonotype has a count of ten or more. The genes are TRBV12-3 or TRBV12-4 and TRBJ2-1; 8 positions match TRBD2. The V and J ends lost 1 base and 4 bases, in that order; junction bases with no gene match: 6. The CDR3 covers 16 residues. The CDR3 DNA sequence: TGTGCCAGCAGTTTAGATATTAGCGGGATATACAATGAGCAGTTCTTC. Protein: CASSLDISGIYNEQFF.

This clonotype appeared many times. V usage is TRBV20-1 and J usage is TRBJ2-3; D is undetermined. In germline, CDR1 is DFQATT, CDR2 SNEGSKA (reference sequence). This CDR3 is built from 13 residues. V lost 6 bases, J lost 1 base, and 11 bases lay in between. In DNA, the CDR3 is TGCAGTGCCGATGACTTGGGCACAGATACGCAGTATTTT. This encodes CSADDLGTDTQYF.

This clonotype was seen a handful of times. This chain joins TRBV5-5 and TRBJ1-5; D possibly corresponds to TRBD1 (6 bases). V was shortened by 2 bases and J by 7 bases, with 16 bases between the two germline ends. CDR3 length: 15 amino acids. CDR1 SGHKS and CDR2 YYEKEE come from the germline V gene (reference sequence). The CDR3: CASSFGLGGRQPQHF. DNA of the CDR3: TGTGCCAGCAGCTTCGGTCTCGGGGGGCGCCAGCCCCAGCATTTT.

The table lists this clonotype with many counts. The chain combines TRBV4-2 with TRBJ1-4; D ambiguous. The CDR3 is 14 residues long. Germline loops: CDR1 LGHNA, CDR2 YNFKEQ. With 1 base removed from V and 6 bases from J, the gap between germline ends came to 9 bases. The CDR3 here is CASSQVGSHEKLFF. The DNA of the CDR3 is TGTGCCAGCAGCCAAGTCGGTTCGCATGAAAAACTGTTTTTT.

This clonotype was seen repeatedly, ten times or more. J is TRBJ2-1 and V is TRBV6-1; TRBD2 agrees at 10 bases. Trimming at V came to 5 bases and at J to 4 bases, leaving 11 bases not matched to a gene. The CDR3 loop spans 17 amino acids. Germline loops: CDR1 MNHNS, CDR2 SASEGT. In DNA, the CDR3 is TGTGCCAGCAGTCCGGTAGCGGGAGGCAAAAATTACAATGAGCAGTTCTTC. It specifies CASSPVAGGKNYNEQFF.

This clonotype occurred many times. V is TRBV7-9 and J is TRBJ2-1; 7 bases fit TRBD2. With V trimmed by 5 bases and J by 3 bases, 1 base remained unmatched. Germline loops: CDR1 SEHNR, CDR2 FQNEAQ (reference sequence). CDR3 length: 13 amino acids. The CDR3 here is CASSRDYYNEQFF. The CDR3 nucleotides read TGTGCCAGCAGCCGGGACTACTACAATGAGCAGTTCTTC.

The chain couples TRBV2 to TRBJ2-5; D is possibly TRBD1 (6 bases). Germline CDR1 is SNHLY and CDR2 is FYNNEI. Trimming pared 4 bases from V and 5 bases from J, leaving 11 bases between. This CDR3 is 13 amino acids long. CDR3 sequence reads: CASSVWGRETQYF. The CDR3 region has the DNA TGTGCCAGCAGTGTGTGGGGGCGTGAGACCCAGTACTTC.

This clonotype has at least ten counts. The gene calls are TRBV20-1 and TRBJ2-4; tentatively, D is TRBD1 (6 bases). Deletions cut 2 bases from V and 6 bases from J, with 17 bases between. This CDR3 contains 15 residues. CDR1 DFQATT and CDR2 SNEGSKA come from the germline V gene (reference sequence). CDR3 nucleotides: TGCAGTGCTAGACCTCCACAGGGTTTTAGAAACATTCAGTACTTC. Amino acids: CSARPPQGFRNIQYF.

The chain recombines TRBV4-3 with TRBJ2-5, with 8 positions matching TRBD2. CDR1 and CDR2 (germline): LGHNA, YSLEER. This CDR3 is 15 amino acids long. The V gene end was trimmed by 1 base and the J gene end by 7 bases; junction bases not matched to a gene: 8. CDR3 region: CASSQVWRAGATQYF. Here the CDR3 DNA reads TGCGCCAGCAGCCAAGTATGGCGAGCGGGAGCGACCCAGTACTTC.

This chain joins TRBV5-1 and TRBJ2-1; tentatively, D is TRBD2 (6 bases). The CDR3 extends over 15 amino acids. Germline V gene data show CDR1 as SGHRS and CDR2 as YFSETQ. With 0 bases removed from V and 4 bases from J, the gap between germline ends came to 11 bases. CDR3 residues: CASSLDLGGYNEQFF. The DNA of the CDR3 is TGCGCCAGCAGCTTGGATCTAGGAGGGTACAATGAGCAGTTCTTC.

At least ten counts were recorded for this clonotype. This sequence joins TRBV10-3 and TRBJ2-1; 9 nucleotides match TRBD2. CDR1 ENHRY and CDR2 SYGVKD come from the germline V gene. After removal of 4 bases from V and 8 bases from J, the junction contained 9 bases not matched to a gene. The CDR3 length is 15 residues. The chain's CDR3 is CAISARSGSVYEQFF. The CDR3 nucleotides are TGTGCCATCAGTGCGCGTAGCGGGAGCGTCTATGAGCAGTTCTTC.

This clonotype was found a few times. The chain is built from TRBV4-1 and TRBJ2-7, with TRBD1 matching 9 bases. Germline V gene lookup returns CDR1 MGHRA and CDR2 YSYEKL. The CDR3 has 15 amino acids. Trimming removed 3 bases from V and 3 bases from J; junction bases left unmatched: 6. The CDR3 protein is CASSQTGTGLYEQYF. The CDR3 region has the DNA TGCGCCAGCAGCCAGACCGGGACAGGGCTCTACGAGCAGTACTTC.

The J gene is TRBJ2-1, the V gene TRBV7-8; D is uncertain. Germline values: CDR1 SGHVS, CDR2 FQNEAQ. Trimming removed 5 bases from V and 0 bases from J, with 14 bases in between. CDR3 length: 16 amino acids. CDR3 residues: CASSPTLDRSYNEQFF. The CDR3 DNA follows: TGTGCCAGCAGCCCGACGTTAGACCGCTCCTACAATGAGCAGTTCTTC. Using reference TRBV7-8 and TRBJ2-1 for the parts outside the CDR3, the full variable domain is GAGVSQSPRYKVAKRGQDVALRCDPISGHVSLFWYQQALGQGPEFLTYFQNEAQLDKSGLPSDRFFAERPEGSVSTLKIQRTQQEDSAVYLCASSPTLDRSYNEQFFGPGTRLTVL.

The chain employs TRBV5-1 and TRBJ1-4, with D perhaps TRBD1 (5 bases). CDR1 is SGHRS and CDR2 is YFSETQ in the germline V gene. V dropped 0 bases and J dropped 6 bases, with 9 bases sitting between them. The CDR3 sequence is 14 residues long. CDR3 residues: CASSLGTRDEKLFF. The CDR3 DNA follows: TGCGCCAGCAGCTTGGGGACACGTGATGAAAAACTGTTTTTT.

In its sample, this clonotype was seen many times. The CDR3 coding sequence is TGTGCCAGCAGTGTAAATAGCGGGAGGGACACAGATACGCAGTATTTT. Its translation is CASSVNSGRDTDTQYF. The rearrangement joins TRBV2 to TRBJ2-3, with TRBD2 matching over 11 bases. The trim removed 4 bases at V and 2 bases at J, leaving 5 bases unmatched. Germline values: CDR1 SNHLY, CDR2 FYNNEI. CDR3 length equals 16 residues.

Many counts were recorded for this clonotype. The J gene is TRBJ2-3, the V gene TRBV7-9; possibly TRBD1 for D (5 bases). From germline, CDR1 is SEHNR and CDR2 FQNEAQ (reference sequence). V was pared by 5 bases and J by 5 bases, with 17 bases between. The CDR3 loop spans 15 amino acids. In nucleotides, the CDR3 is TGTGCCAGCAGCCGTAGGGGCCCCCAGGGAGATACGCAGTATTTT. Translated, it gives CASSRRGPQGDTQYF.

There are many counts of this clonotype. V is TRBV20-1 and J is TRBJ2-1; no clear D. V was cut by 0 bases and J by 0 bases, with 12 bases left in between. The CDR3 runs to 16 residues. Per the germline V gene, CDR1 is DFQATT and CDR2 is SNEGSKA (reference sequence). In DNA, the CDR3 is TGCAGTGCTAGAGATTTTCCACCGATCTCCTACAATGAGCAGTTCTTC. Protein sequence: CSARDFPPISYNEQFF.

Ten or more counts support this clonotype. V usage is TRBV18 and J usage is TRBJ2-7; no definite D call. The CDR3 runs 13 residues. The V end lost 2 bases, the J end lost 3 bases, and 8 bases lay between the germline ends. Per the germline V gene, CDR1 is KGHSH and CDR2 is LQKENI. CDR3 sequence: CASSPGSGYEQYF. CDR3 bases: TGTGCCAGCTCACCAGGGTCCGGCTACGAGCAGTACTTC.

In its sample, this clonotype was seen many times. The rearrangement joins TRBV7-6 to TRBJ2-3, with no clear D. The CDR3 length is 15 residues. V lost 1 base and J 5 bases, leaving 13 bases between the germline ends. CDR1 SGHVS and CDR2 FNYEAQ come from the germline V gene. The CDR3: CASSLVSLGVDTQYF. The CDR3 DNA reads as TGTGCCAGCAGCTTAGTAAGTCTCGGAGTAGATACGCAGTATTTT.

This clonotype was seen a few times. The V call is TRBV7-8, the J call TRBJ2-7; D possibly corresponds to TRBD1 (5 bases). Trimming removed 5 bases from V and 2 bases from J, with 13 bases in between. The CDR3 extends over 14 amino acids. Germline values: CDR1 SGHVS, CDR2 FQNEAQ. The CDR3 sequence is CASSPRTPTYEQYV. CDR3 DNA sequence: TGTGCCAGCAGCCCTAGGACACCCACCTACGAGCAGTACGTC.